This record concerns one T cell receptor beta chain sequence. Its specificity is not known. The CDR3 contains 16 residues. The V gene lost 0 bases and the J gene lost 4 bases, with 12 bases spanning the gap. Germline V lookup: CDR1 MGHRA, CDR2 YSYEKL. This specimen belongs to a study of T cells after yellow fever vaccination. Via MiXCR, TCRdb re-called the 5' RACE reads, giving one row per CDR3 protein. Among about 250,000 distinct CDR3 sequences listed, about 3.5% were seen once. The study's findings and limits: FACS-sorted repertoires could harbor abundant contaminating bulk-population clonotypes.

The J gene is TRBJ2-2, the V gene TRBV4-1, with D tentatively TRBD2 (6 bases). The source was PBMCs, collected 15 days after the yellow fever booster vaccination. This receptor was identified in a man between 18 and 35 years old who received the YFV17D yellow fever vaccine. The CDR3 reads CASSQDVLAFTGELFF. CDR3 bases: TGCGCCAGCAGCCAAGATGTACTAGCCTTCACCGGGGAGCTGTTTTTT.